This passage covers 20 T cell receptor beta chains from one sample sequenced in a study of tumour-infiltrating T cells in Burkitt lymphoma. Repertoires were generated with immunoSEQ multiplex PCR, while TCRdb's copy carries only in-frame clones and drops some. The top ten clones hold approximately 12% of a sample with fewer than 600 clones, 12% of them seen once. The sample taken for sequencing was tumor tissue. These receptors came from a human donor with Burkitt lymphoma.

V is TRBV5-1 and J is TRBJ2-1; 7 nucleotides line up with TRBD1. The V gene's germline CDR1 is SGHRS and CDR2 YFSETQ. This CDR3 is 14 amino acids long. Trimming took 0 bases from V and 9 from J; bases not matched to a gene: 6. CDR3 loop: CASSLEGAPGEQFF. The CDR3 nucleotides are TGCGCCAGCAGCTTGGAGGGGGCGCCGGGTGAGCAGTTCTTC.

The rearrangement uses TRBV5-6 and TRBJ2-7; the match to TRBD1 covers 8 bases. CDR3 size: 16 residues. CDR1 and CDR2 (germline): SGHDT, YYEEEE. V lost 4 bases to trimming and J lost 2 bases; unmatched junction nucleotides: 11. Here the CDR3 reads CASSVGPQGAAYEQYF. Written as DNA, the CDR3 is TGTGCCAGCAGCGTTGGGCCGCAGGGGGCTGCCTACGAGCAGTACTTC.

The rearrangement joins TRBV6-5 to TRBJ2-7, with D perhaps matching TRBD2 (5 bases). The CDR3 runs to 15 residues. The V end was cut by 6 bases, the J end by 0 bases, with 15 bases between. Per germline, CDR1 MNHEY and CDR2 SVGAGI. The CDR3 DNA reads TGTGCCAGCAGGCCCGGGATGTTGAGCTCCTACGAGCAGTACTTC. It translates to CASRPGMLSSYEQYF.

This clone turned up a few times. The rearrangement links TRBV5-6 to TRBJ1-6, with unresolved D. Per the germline V gene, CDR1 is SGHDT and CDR2 is YYEEEE. V shed 2 bases and J shed 11 bases, with 11 bases lying between them. The CDR3 contains 13 residues. The CDR3 region is CASSLATQAPLHF. The CDR3, as DNA: TGTGCCAGCAGCTTAGCGACCCAGGCACCCCTCCACTTT. The whole variable domain, filled in from reference TRBV5-6 and TRBJ1-6, reads DAGVTQSPTHLIKTRGQQVTLRCSPKSGHDTVSWYQQALGQGPQFIFQYYEEEERQRGNFPDRFSGHQFPNYSSELNVNALLLGDSALYLCASSLATQAPLHFGNGTRLTVT.

This clone was detected a few times. The same CDR3 is also encoded by other DNA sequences in this sample. The V gene is TRBV9, the J gene TRBJ2-3; D may be TRBD1 or TRBD2 (7 bases each). Germline assignment: CDR1 SGDLS and CDR2 YYNGEE. CDR3 size: 14 residues. Trimming removed 8 bases from V and 4 bases from J, with 17 bases in between. CDR3 nucleotides: TGTGCCAGTAGCCCAGGGGGGGGGCCAGATACGCAGTATTTT. Translating gives CASSPGGGPDTQYF.

This clone was detected only a few times. This sequence joins TRBV7-2 and TRBJ2-7; maybe TRBD1 (6 bases). The V gene's germline CDR1 is SGHTA and CDR2 FQGNSA. CDR3 size: 14 residues. V lost 2 bases and J lost 1, with 9 bases in between. The CDR3 DNA reads TGTGCCAGCAGCTTATTACAGGGTTCCTACGAGCAGTACTTC. As protein: CASSLLQGSYEQYF. The variable domain in full, with the rest retrieved from reference TRBV7-2 and TRBJ2-7, is GAGVSQSPSNKVTEKGKDVELRCDPISGHTALYWYRQSLGQGLEFLIYFQGNSAPDKSGLPSDRFSAERTGGSVSTLTIQRTQQEDSAVYLCASSLLQGSYEQYFGPGTRLTVT.

V gene TRBV28 combines with J gene TRBJ1-2; maybe TRBD1 (5 bases). The CDR3 runs to 14 residues. CDR1 is MDHEN and CDR2 is SYDVKM in the germline V gene. Trimming cost V 6 bases and J 3 bases, with 14 bases left between them. The CDR3 loop is CASRSAGPYYGYTF. Here the CDR3 DNA reads TGTGCCAGCAGAAGCGCAGGGCCATACTATGGCTACACCTTC.

The rearrangement uses TRBV5-1 and TRBJ1-2; possible D gene TRBD1, 5 bases. The V end was cut by 3 bases, the J end by 5 bases, with 14 bases between. The germline CDR1 and CDR2 sequences are SGHRS and YFSETQ. The CDR3 runs to 14 residues. This chain's CDR3 is CASSSGRREYGYTF. In DNA, the CDR3 is TGCGCCAGCAGCTCCGGGCGCAGGGAGTATGGCTACACCTTC.

This clone was seen only a few times. The rearrangement uses TRBV10-3 and TRBJ2-7, with D possibly TRBD1 on 6 matching bases. The CDR3 spans 11 residues. The V gene's germline CDR1 is ENHRY and CDR2 SYGVKD. The V gene lost 8 bases and the J gene lost 3 bases, with 8 bases spanning the gap. The CDR3 nucleotides are TGTGCCATCTCAGGGGACTACGAGCAGTACTTC. Residues: CAISGDYEQYF.

This rearrangement joins TRBV19 to TRBJ2-3; a possible D gene is TRBD1 (6 bases). The V and J ends lost 7 bases and 3 bases respectively, with 11 bases between them. CDR1 LNHDA and CDR2 SQIVND come from the germline V gene (reference sequence). This CDR3 is 13 amino acids long. The CDR3 here is CASTQRGTDTQYF. For the CDR3, the DNA is TGTGCCAGTACGCAAAGGGGGACAGATACGCAGTATTTT.

This chain uses TRBV5-1 with TRBJ2-5; no definite D call. This CDR3 spans 16 amino acids. V lost 4 bases and J 5 bases, leaving 21 bases between the germline ends. Germline lookup yields CDR1 SGHRS and CDR2 YFSETQ. In nucleotides, the CDR3 is TGCGCCAGCAGCGAGAGAACCGACCCCCGGCAGGAGACCCAGTACTTC. Translated, it gives CASSERTDPRQETQYF.

This rearrangement joins TRBV7-9 to TRBJ2-3; no reliable D call. This CDR3 is 14 amino acids long. V was shortened by 1 base and J by 2 bases, with 7 bases between the two germline ends. Germline V lookup: CDR1 SEHNR, CDR2 FQNEAQ (reference sequence). DNA of the CDR3: TGTGCCAGCAGCTTAGACCCAAACACAGATACGCAGTATTTT. Translated: CASSLDPNTDTQYF.

The chain is built from TRBV7-2 and TRBJ1-3, with D perhaps TRBD1 (6 bases). Trimming removed 2 bases from V and 2 bases from J, with 13 bases in between. Per the germline V gene, CDR1 is SGHTA and CDR2 is FQGNSA. The CDR3 sequence is 16 residues long. In DNA, the CDR3 is TGTGCCAGCAGCTTAAATACAGGGCCTGCTGGAAACACCATATATTTT. Amino acid sequence: CASSLNTGPAGNTIYF.

Only a few counts were recorded for this clone. The CDR3 sequence: CASSPRQDQETQYF. Here the CDR3 DNA reads TGTGCCAGCAGTCCCAGACAGGATCAAGAGACCCAGTACTTC. The rearrangement links TRBV6-5 to TRBJ2-5, with D perhaps TRBD1 (6 bases). Germline CDR1 reads MNHEY; CDR2 reads SVGAGI. CDR3 length: 14 amino acids. V dropped 5 bases and J dropped 2 bases, with 12 bases sitting between them.

With respect to this clone: At one boundary the junction diverges from the germline segment, which might be a read error. Other nucleotide sequences from this sample produce the same CDR3. The chain has TRBV19 and TRBJ2-5; 12 bases map to TRBD2. CDR3 size: 15 residues. In germline, CDR1 is LNHDA, CDR2 SQIVND (reference sequence). CDR3 residues: CASSMTSGSYETQYF. CDR3 coding DNA: TGTGCCAGTAGTATGACTAGCGGGAGTTATGAGACTCAGTACTTC. The full variable domain, its missing parts supplied by reference TRBV19 and TRBJ2-5, is DGGITQSPKYLFRKEGQNVTLSCEQNLNHDAMYWYRQDPGQGLRLIYYSQIVNDFQKGDIAEGYSVSREKKESFPLTVTSAQKNPTAFYLCASSMTSGSYETQYFGPGTRLLVL.

This rearrangement joins TRBV5-1 to TRBJ2-7; possible D gene TRBD1, 5 bases. CDR1 SGHRS and CDR2 YFSETQ come from the germline V gene. The CDR3 consists of 13 residues. The V end was cut by 0 bases, the J end by 3 bases, with 7 bases between. CDR3 in amino acids: CASSLAGYYEQYF. The CDR3 DNA sequence: TGCGCCAGCAGCTTGGCAGGGTACTACGAGCAGTACTTC. Full variable domain (missing parts from reference TRBV5-1 and TRBJ2-7): KAGVTQTPRYLIKTRGQQVTLSCSPISGHRSVSWYQQTPGQGLQFLFEYFSETQRNKGNFPGRFSGRQFSNSRSEMNVSTLELGDSALYLCASSLAGYYEQYFGPGTRLTVT.

This clone was recorded a few times. The chain links TRBV5-6 to TRBJ2-7; 7 nucleotides agree with TRBD1. CDR1 and CDR2 (germline): SGHDT, YYEEEE. The V gene end was trimmed by 0 bases and the J gene end by 2 bases; junction bases not matched to a gene: 5. The CDR3 extends over 15 amino acids. CDR3: CASSLGPGGTYEQYF. CDR3 coding DNA: TGTGCCAGCAGCTTGGGGCCAGGGGGAACCTACGAGCAGTACTTC.

J is TRBJ2-5 and V is TRBV5-8, with 7 bases fitting TRBD1. The CDR3 has 15 amino acids. The germline V gene encodes CDR1 SGHTS and CDR2 YDEGEE. The ends lost 0 bases at V and 2 bases at J; junction bases unmatched: 4. CDR3 sequence reads: CASSLVGQLQETQYF. CDR3 in DNA: TGTGCCAGCAGCTTGGTGGGACAGCTACAAGAGACCCAGTACTTC.

By share, this clone ranks as large. The V call is TRBV5-6, the J call TRBJ2-5, with 7 bases matching TRBD1. Germline loops: CDR1 SGHDT, CDR2 YYEEEE. With V trimmed by 0 bases and J by 2 bases, 4 bases remained unmatched. The CDR3 has 15 amino acids. This CDR3 is CASSLVGQLQETQYF. In DNA form, the CDR3 reads TGTGCCAGCAGCTTGGTGGGACAGCTACAAGAGACCCAGTACTTC.

V usage is TRBV28 and J usage is TRBJ2-2, with a tentative D call TRBD1 (8 bases). This CDR3 spans 15 amino acids. Trimming shortened V by 8 bases and J by 5 bases, and 18 bases separated the two germline ends. Germline V gene lookup returns CDR1 MDHEN and CDR2 SYDVKM. The CDR3 sequence is CASLAIQGGTGELFF. Here the CDR3 DNA reads TGTGCCAGCTTAGCGATACAGGGGGGGACCGGGGAGCTGTTTTTT.